This is a list of T cell receptor beta chains from one sample in a study of regulatory T cells in long-lasting Graves disease. TCRdb used MiXCR to reprocess the multiplex PCR reads, holding one entry per CDR3 protein. The sample consists of a few hundred thousand distinct CDR3 sequences, 15% of them appearing once. This sample also appeared in a second study, on T cells in Graves' hyperthyroidism and ophthalmopathy.

This material consisted of peripheral blood mononuclear cells (PBMCs), taken at new diagnosis, from a patient treated with antithyroid drugs. All receptors derive from a woman aged 40 to 50 with Graves disease. CDR3s include the opening cysteine and the closing phenylalanine or tryptophan. A D gene is named only where the DNA matches it firmly. Only part of the rows carry a size: once, few, many, or a class if the clone is expanded.

clone_size | j_call | v_call | d_call | cdr3_length | cdr3_aa | cdr3_nt
- | TRBJ1-1 | TRBV25-1 | TRBD1 | 16 | CASSELWAQGPTEAFF | TGTGCCAGCAGTGAACTTTGGGCACAGGGGCCCACTGAAGCTTTCTTT
- | TRBJ2-1 | TRBV12-3/TRBV12-4 | TRBD2 | 13 | CANLAGDYNEQFF | TGTGCCAACCTAGCGGGAGACTACAATGAGCAGTTCTTC
many | TRBJ2-7 | TRBV12-3/TRBV12-4 | - | 13 | CASSFDRSYEQYF | TGTGCCAGCAGTTTTGACAGGAGCTACGAGCAGTACTTC
many | TRBJ1-1 | TRBV7-2 | - | 13 | CASSSSGRTEAFF | TGTGCCAGCAGTTCATCAGGGCGCACTGAAGCTTTCTTT
- | TRBJ2-1 | TRBV10-3 | - | 16 | CAISEYQVGDYNEQFF | TGTGCCATCAGTGAATACCAAGTGGGAGACTACAATGAGCAGTTCTTC
many | TRBJ2-7 | TRBV7-3 | - | 13 | CASSLSARSEQYF | TGTGCCAGCAGCTTGAGCGCTAGGAGCGAGCAGTACTTC
few | TRBJ2-5 | TRBV6-1 | TRBD2 | 16 | CASSPSVGGARGTQYF | TGTGCCAGCAGCCCCTCGGTCGGGGGGGCCAGGGGGACCCAGTACTTC
- | TRBJ2-1 | TRBV6-2/TRBV6-3 | TRBD2 | 13 | CASREGTGGSKFF | TGTGCCAGCAGGGAGGGAACGGGAGGGTCTAAGTTCTTC
- | TRBJ2-2 | TRBV28 | - | 16 | CASSLVRGTAHRELCF | TGTGCCAGCAGTCTGGTGAGAGGGACGGCACATCGGGAGCTGTGTTTT
few | TRBJ1-4 | TRBV7-3 | - | 17 | CASSARNRRATNEKLFF | TGTGCCAGCAGCGCCAGGAATAGGAGGGCAACTAATGAAAAACTGTTTTTT
many | TRBJ2-7 | TRBV2 | TRBD2 | 15 | CASSPAEREGYEQYF | TGTGCCAGCAGTCCGGCCGAGCGGGAGGGATACGAGCAGTACTTC
few | TRBJ2-1 | TRBV20-1 | TRBD2 | 14 | CSATTSGGYNEQFF | TGCAGTGCAACGACTAGCGGGGGCTACAATGAGCAGTTCTTC
many | TRBJ2-5 | TRBV5-4 | TRBD2 | 15 | CASSFLAGDWETQYF | TGTGCCAGCAGCTTCCTAGCGGGAGACTGGGAGACCCAGTACTTC
many | TRBJ2-2 | TRBV2 | TRBD2 | 14 | CASTSGRNTGELFF | TGTGCCAGCACTAGCGGGAGGAACACCGGGGAGCTGTTTTTT
many | TRBJ2-7 | TRBV20-1 | TRBD1 | 14 | CSARQVDRGDEQYF | TGCAGTGCTAGACAGGTCGACAGGGGCGACGAGCAGTACTTC
- | TRBJ1-2 | TRBV19 | TRBD1 | 12 | CAGNTGTGGYTF | TGTGCCGGCAATACAGGGACAGGCGGCTACACCTTC
- | TRBJ1-1 | TRBV10-3 | - | 14 | CAISESGVNTEAFF | TGTGCCATCAGTGAGTCGGGGGTCAACACTGAAGCTTTCTTT
many | TRBJ2-1 | TRBV15 | TRBD2 | 16 | CATSRGETSGGNEQFF | TGTGCCACCAGCAGAGGGGAGACTAGCGGGGGGAATGAGCAGTTCTTC
many | TRBJ2-5 | TRBV20-1 | - | 16 | CSARGIPSRPGETQYF | TGCAGTGCTAGAGGTATCCCTTCGCGGCCCGGGGAGACCCAGTACTTC
many | TRBJ1-3 | TRBV9 | - | 16 | CASSVATRGTGNTIYF | TGTGCCAGCAGCGTAGCTACGAGGGGAACTGGAAACACCATATATTTT
many | TRBJ1-4 | TRBV2 | - | 14 | CASSTQGSDEKLFF | TGTGCCAGCAGCACACAGGGTAGTGATGAAAAACTGTTTTTT
- | TRBJ1-2 | TRBV7-3 | TRBD1 | 15 | CASSPGTGDSYGYTF | TGTGCCAGCAGCCCGGGGACAGGGGACAGCTATGGCTACACCTTC
many | TRBJ2-3 | TRBV6-1 | - | 12 | CASALSTDTQYF | TGTGCGTCGGCGTTAAGCACAGATACGCAGTATTTT
- | TRBJ1-3 | TRBV4-2 | - | 16 | CASSQVEGSSGNTIYF | TGTGCCAGCAGCCAAGTTGAGGGTAGCTCTGGAAACACCATATATTTT
many | TRBJ1-1 | TRBV11-2 | - | 16 | CASSLDRSGANTEAFF | TGTGCCAGCAGCTTAGATAGGTCAGGGGCCAACACTGAAGCTTTCTTT
many | TRBJ2-3 | TRBV27 | - | 18 | CASSLGGLLVHPTDTQYF | TGTGCCAGCAGTTTAGGGGGTCTCCTAGTTCACCCCACAGATACGCAGTATTTT
many | TRBJ2-7 | TRBV5-1 | - | 13 | CASSTDSFLKQYF | TGCGCCAGCAGCACGGACAGTTTTTTAAAGCAGTACTTC
many | TRBJ2-1 | TRBV11-2 | - | 15 | CASSLDSGAYNEQFF | TGTGCCAGCAGCTTAGATAGTGGGGCATACAATGAGCAGTTCTTC
few | TRBJ2-1 | TRBV4-1 | - | 16 | CASSLLAELTYNEQFF | TGCGCCAGCAGCCTTCTCGCTGAGCTCACCTACAATGAGCAGTTCTTC